This T cell receptor (beta chain) was recorded in a study of cytomegalovirus exposure and HLA in healthy donors. In germline, CDR1 is SGHAT, CDR2 FQDESV (reference sequence). The CDR3 runs 13 residues. Trimming pared 0 bases from V and 7 bases from J, leaving 9 bases between. This clone appeared once. PCR used 60 Vbeta primers and 13 Jbeta primers. Produced via immunoSEQ multiplex PCR; TCRdb's table is partial and in-frame only. This table has under 140,000 clones, 65% to 80% appearing once. The genes are TRBV11-1 and TRBJ2-5; a possible D gene is TRBD2 (5 bases). This receptor was identified in a woman between 55 and 75 years old in good health and CMV-seropositive. The sequenced sample was PBMCs. The CDR3 protein is CASSLAAEGTQYF. The CDR3 DNA sequence: TGTGCCAGCAGCTTAGCCGCTGAGGGGACCCAGTACTTC.